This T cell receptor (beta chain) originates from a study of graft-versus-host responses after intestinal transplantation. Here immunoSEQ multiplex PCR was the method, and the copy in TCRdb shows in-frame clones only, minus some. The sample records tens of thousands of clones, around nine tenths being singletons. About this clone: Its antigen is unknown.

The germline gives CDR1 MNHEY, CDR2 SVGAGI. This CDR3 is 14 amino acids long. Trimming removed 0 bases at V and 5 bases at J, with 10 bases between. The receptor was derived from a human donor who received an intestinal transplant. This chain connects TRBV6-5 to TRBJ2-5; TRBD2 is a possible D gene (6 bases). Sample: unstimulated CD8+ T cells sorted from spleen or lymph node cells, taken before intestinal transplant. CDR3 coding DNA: TGTGCCAGCAGTTACTCATCGGGAGATGAGACCCAGTACTTC. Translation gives CASSYSSGDETQYF.